There are many counts of the clone carrying this T cell receptor (beta chain). No antigen is known for it. CDR1 and CDR2 (germline): MNHEY, SVGAGI. This CDR3 has 16 residues. Germline trimming cut 2 bases from V and 3 bases from J; bases unmatched to any gene: 6. The sample is drawn from a study of T cells after yellow fever vaccination. Study-wide points: Weaker, the secondary response had a peak occurring faster, on day 5 versus 15. Of the clonotypes, a small share occurred in both CD4 and CD8 compartments. Repertoires sorted by FACS could include abundant clonotypes that are contaminants from the bulk population. The booster saw the reappearance of most primary-vaccination clones (more than 95% CD4, about 88% CD8).

TCRdb fed the 5' RACE reads into MiXCR, producing one record per CDR3 protein. The profile shows tens of thousands of distinct CDR3 sequences, roughly 7.4% of them singletons. Sequenced material: CD8+ T cells sorted from PBMCs, taken 15 days after the yellow fever booster vaccination. This receptor was taken from a man aged 30-40 years who received the YFV17D yellow fever vaccine. The chain employs TRBV6-5 and TRBJ2-7, with 11 bases identical to TRBD1. CDR3 in amino acids: CASSYAQDRGLYEQYF. The DNA of the CDR3 is TGTGCCAGCAGTTACGCCCAGGACAGGGGGCTCTACGAGCAGTACTTC.